The rows below give T cell receptor beta chains drawn from one sample of a study of a mutant IDH1 vaccine in newly diagnosed glioma. Profiled with immunoSEQ multiplex PCR; TCRdb holds only in-frame clones, not every one. The sample lists more than 80,000 clones, approximately 83% seen once, with 7% to 8% in the top ten. Sequencing used PBMCs, obtained from a glioma patient treated with radiotherapy, temozolomide or both. The receptors were sampled from a woman aged 45 to 65 with glioma. CDR3s include the opening cysteine and the closing phenylalanine or tryptophan. D genes are given only for firm matches. Expanded clones are given a class, and other clones once, few, many or no size at all.

D gene,J gene,clone size,V gene,CDR3 protein,CDR3 DNA
NA,TRBJ1-1,once,TRBV10-1,CASSGPSPDSSMNTEAFF,TGCGCCAGCAGCGGTCCGTCCCCGGACTCCTCTATGAACACTGAAGCTTTCTTT
NA,TRBJ1-5,once,TRBV27,CASSLAGVSNQPQHF,TGTGCCAGCAGTTTGGCTGGGGTTAGCAATCAGCCCCAGCATTTT
NA,TRBJ2-5,NA,TRBV20-1,CSARVGETQYF,TGCAGTGCTAGAGTCGGAGAGACCCAGTACTTC
NA,TRBJ1-2,NA,TRBV6-6,CASSWAGLEGSTF,TGTGCCAGCAGTTGGGCGGGGCTGGAGGGGAGTACCTTC
NA,TRBJ1-6,few,TRBV4-2,CASSQVWGETYNSPLHF,TGTGCCAGCAGCCAAGTATGGGGCGAGACCTATAATTCACCCCTCCACTTT
NA,TRBJ2-3,NA,TRBV21-1,CVSGATDTQYF,TGTGTTAGCGGGGCCACAGATACGCAGTATTTT
NA,TRBJ1-1,NA,TRBV5-1,CASSLDRDPMNTEAFF,TGCGCCAGCAGCTTGGACAGGGACCCTATGAACACTGAAGCTTTCTTT
NA,TRBJ1-5,NA,TRBV7-8,CASSYEPVSPQHF,TGTGCCAGCAGCTACGAGCCCGTCTCGCCCCAGCATTTT
TRBD2,TRBJ2-7,NA,TRBV6-4,CASSGGRGDRYEQYF,TGTGCCAGCAGTGGGGGTCGGGGGGACCGATACGAGCAGTACTTC
NA,TRBJ1-5,few,TRBV2,CASSGRGANQPQHF,TGTGCCAGCAGTGGGCGAGGAGCAAATCAGCCCCAGCATTTT
TRBD2,TRBJ2-5,NA,TRBV28,CASKYRAGGETQYF,TGTGCCAGCAAGTATCGGGCGGGGGGGGAGACCCAGTACTTC
TRBD1,TRBJ2-1,NA,TRBV27,CASRQGALLVSEQFF,TGTGCCAGCCGACAGGGGGCCCTCCTTGTGTCTGAGCAGTTCTTC
NA,TRBJ2-7,NA,TRBV5-6,CASSFGTEAYEQYF,TGTGCCAGCAGCTTTGGGACGGAAGCCTACGAGCAGTACTTC
NA,TRBJ1-3,NA,TRBV4-2,CASRESGRSSGNTIYF,TGTGCCAGCAGGGAAAGTGGACGGAGCTCTGGAAACACCATATATTTT
NA,TRBJ1-1,NA,TRBV6-5,CASSGRQPNTEAFF,TGTGCCAGCAGCGGACGACAGCCGAACACTGAAGCTTTCTTT
TRBD1,TRBJ2-2,NA,TRBV2,CASRGQGVNTGELFF,TGTGCCAGCAGGGGACAGGGGGTGAACACCGGGGAGCTGTTTTTT
NA,TRBJ2-1,NA,TRBV5-1,CASSLDRVAYNEQFF,TGCGCCAGCAGCTTGGACAGGGTAGCCTACAATGAGCAGTTCTTC
NA,TRBJ2-7,NA,TRBV27,CASSKAIRQGIPRGYEQYF,TGTGCCAGCAGCAAGGCGATCAGGCAGGGGATTCCCCGGGGATACGAGCAGTACTTC
TRBD2,TRBJ2-3,NA,TRBV2,CASSEARGAADTQYF,TGTGCCAGCAGTGAAGCGCGGGGGGCCGCGGATACGCAGTATTTT
NA,TRBJ1-1,NA,TRBV5-1,CASSSQNDNEAFF,TGCGCCAGCAGCTCCCAGAATGACAACGAAGCTTTCTTT
NA,TRBJ1-3,NA,TRBV19,CASSPKTGLSGNTIYF,TGTGCCAGTAGTCCAAAGACAGGCCTCTCTGGAAACACCATATATTTT
NA,TRBJ1-1,NA,TRBV10-1,CASSESRRMNTEAFF,TGCGCCAGCAGTGAGTCGCGCAGGATGAACACTGAAGCTTTCTTT
TRBD2,TRBJ2-2,NA,TRBV5-1,CASSLGRGGLGAGELFF,TGCGCCAGCAGCTTGGGACGGGGGGGCCTAGGCGCCGGGGAGCTGTTTTTT
NA,TRBJ2-3,NA,TRBV30,CAWSVPYRSATDTQYF,TGTGCCTGGAGTGTACCCTACCGAAGCGCCACAGATACGCAGTATTTT
TRBD1,TRBJ1-6,NA,TRBV11-3,CASSLGTGTEHSPLHF,TGTGCCAGCAGCTTAGGGACCGGGACAGAGCATTCACCCCTCCACTTT
NA,TRBJ1-6,NA,TRBV7-8,CASSKGDKTSPLHF,TGTGCCAGCAGCAAGGGGGACAAGACTTCGCCCCTCCACTTT
NA,TRBJ1-2,few,TRBV12-5,CASGYAGDRYGYTF,TGTGCTAGTGGTTACGCAGGGGACCGCTATGGCTACACCTTC
NA,TRBJ1-2,NA,TRBV7-9,CASSHSDSYGYTF,TGTGCCAGCAGCCACTCTGACAGCTATGGCTACACCTTC
TRBD2,TRBJ2-1,NA,TRBV6-4,CASSDSSSGGSEQFF,TGTGCCAGCAGTGACTCGAGTAGCGGGGGGTCTGAGCAGTTCTTC
NA,TRBJ1-5,once,TRBV5-1,CASSLGAGRNQPQHF,TGCGCCAGCAGCTTGGGGGCCGGACGGAATCAGCCCCAGCATTTT
NA,TRBJ1-1,NA,TRBV25-1,CASSESGVPALEAFF,TGTGCCAGCAGTGAATCTGGGGTACCGGCCCTTGAAGCTTTCTTT
NA,TRBJ2-5,NA,TRBV4-1,CASSQDPGPGIETQYF,TGCGCCAGCAGCCAAGATCCAGGTCCTGGAATAGAGACCCAGTACTTC
TRBD1,TRBJ2-7,NA,TRBV5-1,CASSLRMVARGTVYEQYF,TGCGCCAGCAGCTTGCGGATGGTAGCCAGGGGGACCGTCTACGAGCAGTACTTC
NA,TRBJ2-7,NA,TRBV2,CASAAGTSYEQYF,TGTGCCAGCGCCGCCGGGACCTCATACGAGCAGTACTTC
TRBD1,TRBJ1-6,NA,TRBV30,CAWSIHRGSYNSPLHF,TGTGCCTGGTCCATCCACAGGGGGAGTTATAATTCACCCCTCCACTTT
NA,TRBJ1-6,NA,TRBV11-2,CASSLSGRSSPLHF,TGTGCCAGCAGCTTATCCGGGCGGAGTTCACCCCTCCACTTT
NA,TRBJ1-2,once,TRBV9,CASSVGGAYGYTF,TGTGCCAGCAGCGTAGGGGGGGCCTATGGCTACACCTTC
TRBD2,TRBJ2-7,NA,TRBV6-5,CASSYSGGGYEQYF,TGTGCCAGCAGTTACAGCGGGGGGGGCTACGAGCAGTACTTC
NA,TRBJ2-7,NA,TRBV19,CASSARQTYEQYF,TGTGCCAGTAGTGCCAGACAGACCTACGAGCAGTACTTC
TRBD1,TRBJ1-1,NA,TRBV9,CASSVATGTAEAFF,TGTGCCAGCAGCGTAGCTACAGGGACAGCTGAAGCTTTCTTT
TRBD1,TRBJ1-2,NA,TRBV5-6,CASSLTGGDGYTF,TGTGCCAGCAGCTTGACAGGGGGTGATGGCTACACCTTC
TRBD1,TRBJ1-5,once,TRBV28,CASRILGTGGRQPQHF,TGTGCCAGCAGGATCCTCGGGACAGGGGGAAGGCAGCCCCAGCATTTT
TRBD1,TRBJ2-7,NA,TRBV5-6,CASSGGQGQLYEQYF,TGTGCCAGCAGCGGGGGACAGGGACAACTCTACGAGCAGTACTTC
NA,TRBJ2-7,NA,TRBV4-1,CASSQDPRTSEQYF,TGCGCCAGCAGCCAAGATCCTAGGACAAGTGAGCAGTACTTC
TRBD1,TRBJ1-6,NA,TRBV7-6,CASSLATGGLDSPLHF,TGTGCCAGCAGCTTAGCTACAGGGGGCTTGGATTCACCCCTCCACTTT